These T cell receptor beta chains were read from a single sample in a study of T cell responses to AZD1222 COVID-19 vaccine. Some clones are missing from TCRdb's copy, which holds only in-frame ones; the method was immunoSEQ multiplex PCR. Seen here are tens of thousands of clones, about 91% observed once, and the top ten hold about 5%. Sequenced material: peripheral blood, taken on day 0 of AZD1222 vaccination. The receptors originated from an adult in good health. CDR3s include the opening cysteine and the closing phenylalanine or tryptophan. A D gene is named only where the DNA matches it firmly. Where a row states a size, it is once, few, many or the class of an expanded clone; other rows omit it.

d_gene	v_gene	abundance	j_gene	CDR3nt	CDR3aa
-	TRBV27	-	TRBJ2-3	TGTGCCAGCAGGCCGGACCGAATGAGGAGTACGCAGTATTTT	CASRPDRMRSTQYF
-	TRBV19	-	TRBJ2-7	TGTGCCAGTAGTATAGGCCCAGGGGATTACGAGCAGTACTTC	CASSIGPGDYEQYF
-	TRBV3-1/TRBV3-2	-	TRBJ2-2	TGTGCCAGCAGCCCCCAATCTAGCGTGGTCACCGGGGAGCTGTTTTTT	CASSPQSSVVTGELFF
-	TRBV7-3	-	TRBJ1-2	TGTGCCAGCAGCTCGAGGGGGGGCGATGGCTACACCTTC	CASSSRGGDGYTF
-	TRBV21-1	-	TRBJ2-4	TGTGCCAGCAGCCCAAACGGGGGGTCCTTC	CASSPNGGSF
-	TRBV7-9	-	TRBJ2-2	TGTGCCAGCGCTCCGGTCGGGAGCGGGGAGCTGTTTTTT	CASAPVGSGELFF
-	TRBV10-3	-	TRBJ1-5	TGTGCCATCAGTGAGATGGGAAGCAATCAGCCCCAGCATTTT	CAISEMGSNQPQHF
-	TRBV25-1	-	TRBJ1-4	TGTGCCAGCAGTGAGTGTGCACTACAATACGGCGCTAATGAAAAACTGTTTTTT	CASSECALQYGANEKLFF
TRBD2	TRBV2	-	TRBJ2-7	TGTGCCAGCAGCGGGGGGTCCGTAGGCGAGCAGTACTTC	CASSGGSVGEQYF
TRBD2	TRBV12-3/TRBV12-4	-	TRBJ2-1	TGTGCCAGCAGTCGACTAGCGGGAGGAGAGCAGTTCTTC	CASSRLAGGEQFF
-	TRBV28	-	TRBJ1-2	TGTGCCAGCAGTCTAGTAACAGGGCACTATGGCTACACCTTC	CASSLVTGHYGYTF
TRBD1	TRBV29-1	-	TRBJ1-1	TGCAGCGTTGAACCGGGACAGACGAACACTGAAGCTTTCTTT	CSVEPGQTNTEAFF
TRBD1	TRBV18	once	TRBJ2-7	TGTGCCAGCTCACTCGTGGGGACAGGGGTCTACGAGCAGTACTTC	CASSLVGTGVYEQYF
-	TRBV5-6	-	TRBJ2-7	TGTGCCAGCAGCTCTCCGGGACAATCGTACGAGCAGTACTTC	CASSSPGQSYEQYF
-	TRBV25-1	-	TRBJ2-5	TGTGCCAGCAGTGAAAGGGGTCATCAAGAGACCCAGTACTTC	CASSERGHQETQYF
TRBD2	TRBV5-1	-	TRBJ2-5	TGCGCCAGCAGCCCCCTCGGGACTAGCCAAGAGACCCAGTACTTC	CASSPLGTSQETQYF
TRBD2	TRBV27	-	TRBJ2-7	TGTGCCAGCAGTCCCCGACTAGCGGGAGGGAGAACCTACGAGCAGTACTTC	CASSPRLAGGRTYEQYF
-	TRBV9	-	TRBJ1-2	TGTGCCAGCAGCGTAGGACAGACTTTGAGCTATGGCTACACCTTC	CASSVGQTLSYGYTF
TRBD1	TRBV2	-	TRBJ1-5	TGTGCCAGCAGTGACTTGACAGGGCGTCAGCCCCAGCATTTT	CASSDLTGRQPQHF
TRBD1	TRBV9	-	TRBJ2-2	TGTGCCAGCAGCGTAGGGTCAGGGGGCTACACCGGGGAGCTGTTTTTT	CASSVGSGGYTGELFF
TRBD2	TRBV29-1	-	TRBJ2-1	TGCAGCGTTGAACGTTTAGCGGGAGTTAGTGAGCAGTTCTTC	CSVERLAGVSEQFF
-	TRBV15	once	TRBJ2-2	TGTGCCACCAGCAGAGATGTGGCCGCCGGGGAGCTGTTTTTT	CATSRDVAAGELFF